This passage covers 24 T cell receptor beta chains from one sample sequenced in a study of cytomegalovirus exposure and HLA in healthy donors listed by TCRdb under 2017. Libraries were made using the immunoSEQ multiplex PCR assay. For the multiplex PCR, a mixture combining 60 forward primers for TCR Vbeta segments and 13 reverse primers for TCR Jbeta segments was used. The table was pulled from immuneACCESS by TCRdb, which kept in-frame rearrangements only. Such tables lose some clones; where checked, under half of the loss comes from unresolved V genes, and the rest has no known cause. The sample includes fewer than 200,000 clones, with around 80% observed a single time. The ten largest make up around 1.2% of the sample. Sequencing was carried out using PBMCs. The receptors derive from a girl aged 2 to 9 in good health and CMV-seropositive.

The chain links TRBV10-3 to TRBJ1-1; 7 positions agree with TRBD1. Germline V gives CDR1 ENHRY, CDR2 SYGVKD. The CDR3 covers 15 residues. Trimming at V came to 7 bases and at J to 7 bases, leaving 15 bases not matched to a gene. The CDR3 loop is CAINRQGQGEFEAFF. The CDR3 coding sequence is TGTGCCATCAATAGGCAGGGGCAGGGGGAGTTTGAAGCTTTCTTT.

The rearrangement joins TRBV6-1 to TRBJ2-7; TRBD1 agrees at 9 bases. The trim removed 6 bases at V and 4 bases at J, leaving 7 bases unmatched. The V gene's germline CDR1 is MNHNS and CDR2 SASEGT. The CDR3 extends over 14 amino acids. DNA of the CDR3: TGTGCCAGCAGCCGGGACAGGGATTTTTACGAGCAGTACTTC. It codes for CASSRDRDFYEQYF.

In its sample, this clone was seen once. The rearrangement joins TRBV19 to TRBJ1-1; the D gene is possibly TRBD1 (5 bases). Germline CDR1 and CDR2: LNHDA and SQIVND (reference sequence). V shed 6 bases and J shed 0 bases, with 20 bases lying between them. CDR3 length: 17 residues. The CDR3 region is CASRNVLRDLMNTEAFF. The CDR3 DNA reads TGTGCCAGTAGGAACGTGCTCAGGGACTTGATGAACACTGAAGCTTTCTTT.

Written as DNA, the CDR3 is TGCGCCAGCAGCTACACAGGGGGCTACGAGCAGTACTTC. Residues: CASSYTGGYEQYF. V gene TRBV5-1 combines with J gene TRBJ2-7; 8 bases line up with TRBD1. The germline V gene encodes CDR1 SGHRS and CDR2 YFSETQ. The junction had 2 bases not matched to a gene; V was cut back by 3 bases and J by 3 bases. The CDR3 contains 13 residues.

The CDR3 DNA sequence: TGTGCCAGCAGCCCGACAGGGGTGTGGTCCGGCTACACCTTC. Amino acids: CASSPTGVWSGYTF. This chain joins TRBV6-1 and TRBJ1-2; TRBD1 agrees at 8 bases. Germline assignment: CDR1 MNHNS and CDR2 SASEGT. After removal of 6 bases from V and 8 bases from J, the junction contained 11 bases not matched to a gene. CDR3 length: 14 amino acids.

This clone has just a few counts. The V gene is TRBV6-6, the J gene TRBJ2-6; 7 bases align to TRBD2. V shed 6 bases, J shed 2 bases, and the junction held 7 bases outside the gene matches. Germline V lookup: CDR1 MNHNY, CDR2 SVGAGI (reference sequence). The CDR3 covers 16 residues. The CDR3 loop is CASRGRDFPGANVLTF. The DNA for the CDR3 is TGTGCCAGCAGGGGGAGGGACTTCCCTGGGGCCAACGTCCTGACTTTC.

The CDR3 sequence: CASSSPGLSPYEQYF. The CDR3 DNA sequence: TGTGCCAGCAGCTCACCGGGACTTTCCCCCTACGAGCAGTACTTC. This rearrangement joins TRBV5-4 to TRBJ2-7, with D possibly being TRBD2 (6 bases). Per the germline V gene, CDR1 is SGHNT and CDR2 is YYREEE (reference sequence). The CDR3 runs to 15 residues. The V and J ends lost 3 bases and 2 bases respectively, with 15 bases between them.

The chain links TRBV7-9 to TRBJ2-5; tentatively, D is TRBD1 (6 bases). The length of the CDR3 is 16 residues. V dropped 2 bases and J dropped 5 bases, with 18 bases sitting between them. Per the germline V gene, CDR1 is SEHNR and CDR2 is FQNEAQ (reference sequence). CDR3 amino acids: CASSLTGTPGHETQYF. CDR3 bases: TGTGCCAGCAGCTTAACTGGGACACCCGGGCATGAGACCCAGTACTTC.

The rearrangement links TRBV4-1 to TRBJ1-2; D gene uncertain. The germline V gene has CDR1 MGHRA and CDR2 YSYEKL. Trimming took 1 base from V and 5 from J, leaving 8 bases between them. CDR3 size: 13 residues. The CDR3 nucleotides read TGCGCCAGCAGCCAAGGGGGAGGGTATGGCTACACCTTC. Its protein is CASSQGGGYGYTF.

A note on this clone: An end of the junction differs from the germline gene, which may be a read error. V and J are TRBV7-9 and TRBJ1-1; the D is unclear. Germline V gene data show CDR1 as SEHNR and CDR2 as FQNEAQ (reference sequence). There are 13 residues in the CDR3. CDR3 DNA sequence: TGTTCCAGCAGCTTAACGGTGAACACTGAAGCTTTCTTT. Its protein is CSSSLTVNTEAFF. Using reference TRBV7-9 and TRBJ1-1 for the parts outside the CDR3, the full variable domain is DTGVSQNPRHKITKRGQNVTFRCDPISEHNRLYWYRQTLGQGPEFLTYFQNEAQLEKSRLLSDRFSAERPKGSFSTLEIQRTEQGDSAMYLCSSSLTVNTEAFFGQGTRLTVV.

This chain links TRBV25-1 with TRBJ1-1; 8 nucleotides line up with TRBD1. Germline CDR1 reads MGHDK; CDR2 reads SYGVNS. The CDR3 sequence is 12 residues long. The junction had 8 bases not matched to a gene; V was cut back by 5 bases and J by 12 bases. Here the CDR3 DNA reads TGTGCCAGCAGTCCACCAACAGGGGGGTCTTTCTTT. It specifies CASSPPTGGSFF.

The chain combines TRBV9 with TRBJ2-2; unclear D gene. CDR3 length: 12 amino acids. CDR1 and CDR2 from the germline V gene are SGDLS and YYNGEE. The V end was cut by 4 bases, the J end by 10 bases, with 11 bases between. For the CDR3, the DNA is TGTGCCAGCAGCCCCAGAGGAGCGGAGCTGTTTTTT. Residues: CASSPRGAELFF.

V usage is TRBV6-1 and J usage is TRBJ2-5; D gene uncertain. The V gene lost 11 bases and the J gene lost 2 bases, with 15 bases spanning the gap. Germline V gene data show CDR1 as MNHNS and CDR2 as SASEGT. The CDR3 covers 13 residues. The CDR3 coding sequence is TGTGCCGCGAAAAGCGATCCTCAAGAGACCCAGTACTTC. This gives the protein CAAKSDPQETQYF.

The chain recombines TRBV9 with TRBJ1-1; 7 nucleotides line up with TRBD1. Unmatched junction bases numbered 7, after V lost 2 bases and J lost 6 bases. The CDR3 has 14 amino acids. Looked up from germline, CDR1 is SGDLS and CDR2 is YYNGEE. In nucleotides, the CDR3 is TGTGCCAGCAGCGTCGGGGATACAGGGGCTGAAGCTTTCTTT. Its translation is CASSVGDTGAEAFF.

The gene calls are TRBV25-1 and TRBJ1-2, with TRBD1 as a possible D gene (5 bases). From germline, CDR1 is MGHDK and CDR2 SYGVNS. The CDR3 is 15 amino acids. V was trimmed by 2 bases and J by 8 bases, leaving 18 bases between them. The CDR3 here is CASSERGSSSGGYTF. Written as DNA, the CDR3 is TGTGCCAGCAGTGAAAGGGGCAGTTCATCGGGCGGCTACACCTTC.

CDR3 amino acids: CASSITLTVHEQFF. CDR3 nucleotide sequence: TGTGCCAGTAGTATAACCTTAACGGTGCATGAGCAGTTCTTC. V is TRBV19 and J is TRBJ2-1, with D uncertain. The V gene's germline CDR1 is LNHDA and CDR2 SQIVND (reference sequence). V was trimmed by 2 bases and J by 8 bases, leaving 13 bases between them. CDR3 length equals 14 residues.

This chain links TRBV4-1 with TRBJ1-1; D call uncertain. The ends were cut back, 0 bases at V and 1 base at J, with 9 bases in the middle. The CDR3 extends over 15 amino acids. Per germline, CDR1 MGHRA and CDR2 YSYEKL. The CDR3 bases are TGCGCCAGCAGCCAAGATGTGCGGTCGAACACTGAAGCTTTCTTT. It encodes CASSQDVRSNTEAFF.

The chain joins TRBV25-1 to TRBJ2-1, with 8 bases that match TRBD1. The V gene's germline CDR1 is MGHDK and CDR2 SYGVNS. J lost 5 bases, V lost 4 bases, and 13 bases had no gene match. The CDR3 consists of 17 residues. This CDR3 is CASSADRGTMGNNEQFF. Written as DNA, the CDR3 is TGTGCCAGCAGTGCTGACAGGGGAACAATGGGGAACAATGAGCAGTTCTTC.

V gene TRBV28 combines with J gene TRBJ2-7, with TRBD2 matching over 10 bases. The CDR3 totals 16 residues. J was trimmed by 3 bases and V by 10 bases; bases with no gene match: 15. Germline CDR1 is MDHEN and CDR2 is SYDVKM. DNA of the CDR3: TGTGCCACTACATTCGGAGTAGCGGGAGGTAGCTACGAGCAGTACTTC. It codes for CATTFGVAGGSYEQYF.

Only a few counts were recorded for this clone. The chain employs TRBV30 and TRBJ1-5; D is possibly TRBD1 (6 bases). This CDR3 comprises 12 residues. From germline, CDR1 is GTSNPN and CDR2 SVGIG (reference sequence). V dropped 8 bases and J dropped 4 bases, with 12 bases sitting between them. CDR3 loop: CATGIRNQPQHF. The CDR3 nucleotides are TGTGCCACAGGGATACGGAATCAGCCCCAGCATTTT.

The chain couples TRBV6-1 to TRBJ1-5; a weak D match, TRBD1 (6 bases). Germline-derived CDR1 and CDR2 are MNHNS and SASEGT. With 10 bases removed from V and 4 bases from J, the gap between germline ends came to 17 bases. The CDR3 is 14 residues long. The CDR3 coding sequence is TGTGCCACGTCTGTGACAGGCCAAAATCAGCCCCAGCATTTT. It yields the protein CATSVTGQNQPQHF.

This rearrangement joins TRBV4-1 to TRBJ2-1, with TRBD1 matching 7 bases. The V segment lost 6 bases and the J segment 1 base; nucleotides outside the gene matches: 6. The CDR3 runs 15 residues. The germline V gene has CDR1 MGHRA and CDR2 YSYEKL. The CDR3 coding sequence is TGCGCCAGCAGGCTGGGACAGTGGTCCTACAATGAGCAGTTCTTC. Its translation: CASRLGQWSYNEQFF.

This rearrangement joins TRBV9 to TRBJ1-1, with D perhaps matching TRBD1 (5 bases). CDR1 and CDR2 (germline): SGDLS, YYNGEE. CDR3 length: 13 residues. Trimming removed 6 bases at V and 3 bases at J, with 12 bases between. The CDR3 spells CASNGGDDTEAFF. In DNA form, the CDR3 reads TGTGCCAGCAACGGGGGGGACGACACTGAAGCTTTCTTT.

This rearrangement joins TRBV30 to TRBJ2-5, with a tentative D call TRBD1 (7 bases). This CDR3 is 15 amino acids long. Looked up from germline, CDR1 is GTSNPN and CDR2 is SVGIG (reference sequence). V lost 0 bases to trimming and J lost 9 bases, with 20 bases between them. The CDR3 loop reads CAWSVLGRSRGAQYF. DNA of the CDR3: TGTGCCTGGAGTGTACTCGGCAGAAGCAGGGGGGCCCAGTACTTC. The full variable domain, rest sourced from reference TRBV30 and TRBJ2-5, is SQTIHQWPATLVQPVGSPLSLECTVEGTSNPNLYWYRQAAGRGLQLLFYSVGIGQISSEVPQNLSASRPQDRQFILSSKKLLLSDSGFYLCAWSVLGRSRGAQYFGPGTRLLVL.